Included here is one TCR beta chain sequence, with context. This specimen belongs to a study of blood T cell repertoires in COVID-19. Here immunoSEQ multiplex PCR was the method, and the copy in TCRdb shows in-frame clones only, minus some. The sample has 300,000 to 400,000 clones; 85% to 90% are singletons. There are 15 residues in the CDR3. The ends lost 3 bases at V and 2 bases at J; junction bases unmatched: 3. Germline V gene lookup returns CDR1 MNHEY and CDR2 SMNVEV (reference sequence). The chain couples TRBV27 to TRBJ1-4; 7 positions match TRBD1. The TCR sequence derives from a woman aged 18-29 years who had recovered from COVID-19. The sequencing sample was made of PBMCs or T cells enriched from blood (not recorded which). The CDR3 DNA reads TGTGCCAGCAGTTTCAAGGGACAGACTAATGAAAAACTGTTTTTT. Translation gives CASSFKGQTNEKLFF.